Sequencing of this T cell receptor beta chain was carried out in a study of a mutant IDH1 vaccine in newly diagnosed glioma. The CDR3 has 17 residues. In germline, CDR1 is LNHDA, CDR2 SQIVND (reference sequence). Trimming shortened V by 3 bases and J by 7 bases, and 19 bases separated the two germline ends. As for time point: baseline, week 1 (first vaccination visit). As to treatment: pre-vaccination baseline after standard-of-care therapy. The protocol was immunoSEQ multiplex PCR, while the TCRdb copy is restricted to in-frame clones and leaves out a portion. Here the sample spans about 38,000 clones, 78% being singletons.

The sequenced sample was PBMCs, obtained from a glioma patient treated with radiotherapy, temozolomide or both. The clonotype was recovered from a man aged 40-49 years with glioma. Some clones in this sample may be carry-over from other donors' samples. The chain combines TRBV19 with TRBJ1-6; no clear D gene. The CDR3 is CASSILTPTEGNSPLHF. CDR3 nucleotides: TGTGCCAGTAGTATCCTCACCCCGACCGAAGGGAATTCACCCCTCCACTTT.